The entry below gives a single TCR beta chain sequence along with its context. Trimming at V came to 9 bases and at J to 4 bases, leaving 6 bases not matched to a gene. CDR3 length: 14 amino acids. Germline V CDR1 and CDR2: KGHDR, SFDVKD. This entry is derived from a study of blood T cell repertoires in COVID-19. About the research overall: Spain, Italy and the United States supplied samples that represented acute and convalescent COVID-19. From T cells, B-cell-depleted T cells, or PBMCs came the material, which was cDNA or gDNA.

Some clones are missing from TCRdb's copy, which holds only in-frame ones; the method was immunoSEQ multiplex PCR. The table has some 250,000 clones, around nine tenths seen once. The rearrangement joins TRBV24-1 to TRBJ2-2; TRBD1 agrees at 8 bases. Material for sequencing was peripheral blood. This TCR derives from a woman in her 70s with active or convalescent COVID-19. The CDR3 coding sequence is TGTGCCACCGAGGGGGACAGGCCCACCGGGGAGCTGTTTTTT. This translates into CATEGDRPTGELFF.